This T cell receptor beta chain was retrieved from a study of Ad26.COV2.S vaccination and SARS-CoV-2 variants. At the level of the study: The authors gave Ad26.COV2.S intramuscularly, either once or twice 56 days apart.

The V gene lost 0 bases and the J gene lost 6 bases, with 15 bases spanning the gap. From germline, CDR1 is SGHTA and CDR2 FQGNSA. CDR3 length: 15 residues. Treatment here: approximately 18 received Ad26.COV2.S at low or high dose, single or two shots; about 5 received placebo; per-sample allocation not given. Collection of samples fell on day 63 after the first vaccine or placebo injection. The assay was immunoSEQ multiplex PCR, and TCRdb's table has in-frame clones only and misses some. Among approximately 480,000 clones, around nine tenths were seen once, and the ten largest hold more than 10%. The TCR originated in a person between 18 and 60 years old who received the Ad26.COV2.S COVID-19 vaccine or a placebo. The V and J genes are TRBV7-2 and TRBJ2-7; D is ambiguous. This material consisted of peripheral blood, taken in a trial of Ad26.COV2.S vaccine versus placebo. The CDR3 sequence is CASSLARIGGVEQYF. The CDR3 DNA reads TGTGCCAGCAGCTTAGCGCGGATCGGTGGGGTCGAGCAGTACTTC.